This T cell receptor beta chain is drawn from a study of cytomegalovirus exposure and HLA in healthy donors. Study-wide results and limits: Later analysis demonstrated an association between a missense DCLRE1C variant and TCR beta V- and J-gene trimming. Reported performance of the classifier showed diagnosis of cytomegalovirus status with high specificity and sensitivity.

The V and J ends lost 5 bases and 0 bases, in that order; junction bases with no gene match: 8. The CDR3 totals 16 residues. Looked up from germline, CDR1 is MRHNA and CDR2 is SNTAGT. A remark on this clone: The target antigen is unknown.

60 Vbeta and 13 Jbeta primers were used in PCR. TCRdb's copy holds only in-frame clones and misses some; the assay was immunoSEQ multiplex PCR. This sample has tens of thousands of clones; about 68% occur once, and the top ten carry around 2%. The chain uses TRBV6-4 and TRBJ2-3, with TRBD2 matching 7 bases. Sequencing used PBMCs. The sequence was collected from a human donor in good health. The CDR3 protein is CASSLEAGVSTDTQYF. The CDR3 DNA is TGTGCCAGCAGTCTTGAGGCGGGGGTAAGCACAGATACGCAGTATTTT.